This is a list of T cell receptor beta chains from one sample in a study of regulatory T cells in long-lasting Graves disease. TCRdb re-called the multiplex PCR reads with MiXCR, one entry per CDR3 protein. The sample contains fewer than 650,000 distinct CDR3 sequences, about 15% of which appear only once. This sample also belongs to another study, concerning T cells in Graves' hyperthyroidism and ophthalmopathy.

The sequenced sample was peripheral blood mononuclear cells (PBMCs), obtained at new diagnosis, from a patient treated with antithyroid drugs. Source of these receptors: a woman aged 25 to 39 with Graves disease. CDR3s leave out the opening cysteine and the closing phenylalanine or tryptophan.

CDR3 protein: ASSLFDRFTDTQY
V gene: TRBV28
J gene: TRBJ2-3

CDR3 protein: ASRGHFSYQPQH
V gene: TRBV2
J gene: TRBJ1-5

CDR3 protein: ASSLAPGEAYNEQF
V gene: TRBV7-6
J gene: TRBJ2-1

CDR3 protein: ASSWGSGGSSYEQY
V gene: TRBV27
J gene: TRBJ2-7

CDR3 protein: ASRGLAGDGQETQY
V gene: TRBV12-3/TRBV12-4
J gene: TRBJ2-5

CDR3 protein: ASRVEGALNSPLH
V gene: TRBV6-2/TRBV6-3
J gene: TRBJ1-6

CDR3 protein: ASSQIQGNTEAF
V gene: TRBV3-1
J gene: TRBJ1-1

CDR3 protein: ATPGLAANQETQY
V gene: TRBV14
J gene: TRBJ2-5

CDR3 protein: ASSWGQGIYNEQF
V gene: TRBV7-2
J gene: TRBJ2-1

CDR3 protein: SVRESGYYNEQF
V gene: TRBV29-1
J gene: TRBJ2-1

CDR3 protein: ASSLTGGAERNEQF
V gene: TRBV7-9
J gene: TRBJ2-1

CDR3 protein: ASRILAGAETQY
V gene: TRBV19
J gene: TRBJ2-5

CDR3 protein: ASSLRRGRTYEQY
V gene: TRBV7-2
J gene: TRBJ2-7

CDR3 protein: ASSLGDKGTYNEQF
V gene: TRBV5-5
J gene: TRBJ2-1

CDR3 protein: ASSQVLPGNTIY
V gene: TRBV3-1
J gene: TRBJ1-3

CDR3 protein: ASSSLGKDPEAF
V gene: TRBV2
J gene: TRBJ1-1

CDR3 protein: ASRAAEDGELF
V gene: TRBV2
J gene: TRBJ2-2

CDR3 protein: AWIILAGVPPKDYEQY
V gene: TRBV30
J gene: TRBJ2-7

CDR3 protein: ASSLGAISIRGEQY
V gene: TRBV28
J gene: TRBJ2-7

CDR3 protein: ASSSVIGEGGEPYEQY
V gene: TRBV7-2
J gene: TRBJ2-7

CDR3 protein: ASRYQDGNTIY
V gene: TRBV5-1
J gene: TRBJ1-3

CDR3 protein: ASSSTGGDVVVYGYT
V gene: TRBV18
J gene: TRBJ1-2

CDR3 protein: ASSLVAGGYETQY
V gene: TRBV7-7
J gene: TRBJ2-5

CDR3 protein: ASSLRGHHYEQY
V gene: TRBV12-3/TRBV12-4
J gene: TRBJ2-7

CDR3 protein: ASRTGGVIGNTIY
V gene: TRBV28
J gene: TRBJ1-3

CDR3 protein: SVPTGGYTEAF
V gene: TRBV20-1
J gene: TRBJ1-1

CDR3 protein: ASSRTGSGYT
V gene: TRBV12-3/TRBV12-4
J gene: TRBJ1-2

CDR3 protein: ASVSYGTPSYEQY
V gene: TRBV28
J gene: TRBJ2-7

CDR3 protein: ASSFSAGAFDEQF
V gene: TRBV5-5
J gene: TRBJ2-1

CDR3 protein: ASSRGGQGIYEQY
V gene: TRBV3-1
J gene: TRBJ2-7

CDR3 protein: ASSRISGGGTDTQY
V gene: TRBV5-1
J gene: TRBJ2-3

CDR3 protein: ASSLSTGLNTEAF
V gene: TRBV28
J gene: TRBJ1-1

CDR3 protein: ASSLGVGRVDNEQF
V gene: TRBV11-2
J gene: TRBJ2-1

CDR3 protein: SVEGLSREGLSWETQY
V gene: TRBV29-1
J gene: TRBJ2-5

CDR3 protein: ASSLGGFGYT
V gene: TRBV28
J gene: TRBJ1-2

CDR3 protein: ASSRGVGNTIY
V gene: TRBV7-2
J gene: TRBJ1-3

CDR3 protein: ASSFPTGTGNTDTQY
V gene: TRBV28
J gene: TRBJ2-3

CDR3 protein: ASSLRLAGSSYEQY
V gene: TRBV5-4
J gene: TRBJ2-7

CDR3 protein: AIRDRGFTEAF
V gene: TRBV10-3
J gene: TRBJ1-1

CDR3 protein: ASSHYAGTSGSGAYEQY
V gene: TRBV4-2
J gene: TRBJ2-7

CDR3 protein: ASSFLAVGTDTQY
V gene: TRBV12-3/TRBV12-4
J gene: TRBJ2-3

CDR3 protein: ASSSTGLYEKLF
V gene: TRBV7-9
J gene: TRBJ1-4

CDR3 protein: ASSSQAGQETQY
V gene: TRBV19
J gene: TRBJ2-5

CDR3 protein: AAVGGQETQY
V gene: TRBV28
J gene: TRBJ2-5

CDR3 protein: ASSESLGGTDTQY
V gene: TRBV10-1
J gene: TRBJ2-3

CDR3 protein: ASSPGRGENQPQH
V gene: TRBV18
J gene: TRBJ1-5

CDR3 protein: ATSDLLDRDSSNPVYGYT
V gene: TRBV24-1
J gene: TRBJ1-2

CDR3 protein: ASSLDFARETQY
V gene: TRBV5-1
J gene: TRBJ2-5

CDR3 protein: ASSQSGFGNSPLH
V gene: TRBV11-2
J gene: TRBJ1-6

CDR3 protein: ASSHIRKRAVDGYT
V gene: TRBV12-3/TRBV12-4
J gene: TRBJ1-2

CDR3 protein: ASSEALYGAEGYT
V gene: TRBV6-1
J gene: TRBJ1-2

CDR3 protein: ASSPGSISDTQY
V gene: TRBV7-6
J gene: TRBJ2-3

CDR3 protein: ASSSSRTAGGELF
V gene: TRBV7-2
J gene: TRBJ2-2

CDR3 protein: ASSPRAAGWNEQY
V gene: TRBV7-9
J gene: TRBJ2-7